The source of this T cell receptor (beta chain) is a study of identical twins. Study outcomes and limitations: Invariant T cells like MAIT and iNKT could partly confound the zero-insertion analyses. Conclusions rested on cross-sectional statistics rather than following the same donors. Memory repertoires showed no such pattern, whereas abundant cord blood beta clonotypes carried fewer insertions.

This clonotype was seen a few times. Its specificity is not known. Unmatched junction bases numbered 24, after V lost 10 bases and J lost 6 bases. CDR3 length: 17 amino acids. Germline CDR1 SGHRS, CDR2 YFSETQ. A universal primer site was created by template switching, with the cDNA bearing unique molecular identifiers. One entry per CDR3 protein, called by TCRdb with MiXCR from the 5' RACE reads. Of about 200,000 distinct CDR3 sequences detected, roughly a tenth appear once; the ten largest clones hold about 5%. The sample taken for sequencing was memory (CD45RO+) T cells sorted from blood. The source of this sequence is a woman between 18 and 30 years old in good health. The chain couples TRBV5-1 to TRBJ2-5; TRBD1 aligns across 7 bases. The CDR3 DNA reads as TGCGCCTGCCCAGCATGTGCTGACCGGGACAGACCCCAGACCCAGTACTTC. It encodes CACPACADRDRPQTQYF.